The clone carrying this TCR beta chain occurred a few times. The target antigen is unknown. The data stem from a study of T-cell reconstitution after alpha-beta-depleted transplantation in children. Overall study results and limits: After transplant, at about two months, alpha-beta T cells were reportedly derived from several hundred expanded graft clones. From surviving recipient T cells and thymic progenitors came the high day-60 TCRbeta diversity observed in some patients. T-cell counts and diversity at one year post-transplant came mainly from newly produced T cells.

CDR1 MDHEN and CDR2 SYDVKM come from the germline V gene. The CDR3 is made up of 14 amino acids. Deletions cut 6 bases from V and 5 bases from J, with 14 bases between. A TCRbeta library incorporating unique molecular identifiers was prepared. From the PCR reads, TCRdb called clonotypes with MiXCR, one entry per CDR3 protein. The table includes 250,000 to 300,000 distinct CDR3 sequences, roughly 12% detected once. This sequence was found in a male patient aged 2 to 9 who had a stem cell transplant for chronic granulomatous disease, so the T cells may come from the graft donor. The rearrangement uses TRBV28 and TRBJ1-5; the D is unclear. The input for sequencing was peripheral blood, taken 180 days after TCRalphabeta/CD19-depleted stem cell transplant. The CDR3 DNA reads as TGTGCCAGCAGATCTACTGGACCTTATCAGCCCCAGCATTTT. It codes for CASRSTGPYQPQHF.